This T cell receptor (beta chain) is from a study of T-cell reconstitution after alpha-beta-depleted transplantation in children. Study observations and caveats: At day 60, the high TCRbeta diversity found in some patients originated from recipient T cells and thymic progenitors that had survived. Diversity and T-cell counts at one year after transplant derived mostly from new T cells. As was reported, about two months after transplant, alpha-beta T cells came from several hundred expanded graft clones.

With regard to this clonotype: No antigen is known for it.

Using unique molecular identifiers, the investigators prepared the TCRbeta library. TCRdb independently ran MiXCR on the PCR reads; one entry per CDR3 protein. The repertoire holds 800,000 to 1,000,000 distinct CDR3 sequences, with about 30% as singletons. This CDR3 is 15 amino acids long. V lost 5 bases and J lost 11, with 27 bases in between. The germline CDR1 and CDR2 sequences are DFQATT and SNEGSKA (reference sequence). The sequence derives from a boy under three years old who had a stem cell transplant for SCID, so the T cells may come from the graft donor. The V call is TRBV20-1, the J call TRBJ1-1, with TRBD1 as a possible D gene (5 bases). The sample was PBMCs, mostly from graft donor cells, taken 360 days after TCRalphabeta/CD19-depleted stem cell transplant. In nucleotides, the CDR3 is TGCAGTGCTCAACAGATCACTGCGGGGGGGATGGTTGCTTTCTTT. This sequence encodes CSAQQITAGGMVAFF.